The 20 T cell receptor beta chains listed next were all sequenced from one sample in a study of blood T cell repertoires in COVID-19. The assay was immunoSEQ multiplex PCR, and TCRdb's table has in-frame clones only and misses some. The sample contains about 25,000 clones, roughly 89% of which appear only once. Sequencing was carried out using peripheral blood. All receptors derive from a human donor in a cohort sampled during active COVID-19.

Only one count was recorded for this clone. The rearrangement joins TRBV19 to TRBJ1-6; the match to TRBD1 covers 7 bases. CDR3 length: 15 residues. Looked up from germline, CDR1 is LNHDA and CDR2 is SQIVND (reference sequence). The V and J ends lost 1 base and 7 bases, in that order; junction bases with no gene match: 4. The CDR3 spells CASSIGQGVNSPLHF. The CDR3 DNA is TGTGCCAGTAGTATAGGACAGGGTGTGAATTCACCCCTCCACTTT.

The chain recombines TRBV6-5 with TRBJ2-3, with TRBD1 matching over 11 bases. CDR1 is MNHEY and CDR2 is SVGAGI in the germline V gene. This CDR3 has 14 residues. The V and J ends lost 2 bases and 7 bases, in that order; junction bases with no gene match: 2. The CDR3 DNA reads TGTGCCAGCAGTTACGGACAGGGGGCATATACGCAGTATTTT. This sequence encodes CASSYGQGAYTQYF.

This rearrangement joins TRBV3-1 (or the pseudogene TRBV3-2) to TRBJ1-5; D is undetermined. V was trimmed by 0 bases and J by 4 bases, leaving 7 bases between them. Germline CDR1 is LGHDT and CDR2 is YNNKEL (reference sequence). CDR3 size: 14 residues. The CDR3 region has the DNA TGTGCCAGCAGCCAAGAGGGAGTAAATCAGCCCCAGCATTTT. Translation: CASSQEGVNQPQHF.

This clone was observed a few times. In nucleotides, the CDR3 is TGCGCCAGCAGCTTGCCCCCCTCTAGCGGGAGTAATGAGCAGTTCTTC. Translated: CASSLPPSSGSNEQFF. This chain connects TRBV5-1 to TRBJ2-1; 10 nucleotides agree with TRBD2. Per the germline V gene, CDR1 is SGHRS and CDR2 is YFSETQ. The CDR3 runs to 16 residues. V lost 1 base, J lost 7 bases, and 8 bases stayed unmatched.

This rearrangement joins TRBV10-3 to TRBJ1-1, with unresolved D. CDR1 ENHRY and CDR2 SYGVKD come from the germline V gene. CDR3 length: 15 residues. Trimming left V 0 bases short and J 9 bases short, with 17 bases between. Here the CDR3 DNA reads TGTGCCATCAGTGAGTCGGCAATGTCGGGGTCCCAAGCTTTCTTT. This translates into CAISESAMSGSQAFF.

The chain uses TRBV19 and TRBJ2-5; 10 bases are shared with TRBD1. Trimming took 6 bases from V and 4 from J; bases not matched to a gene: 11. The V gene's germline CDR1 is LNHDA and CDR2 SQIVND (reference sequence). The CDR3 is made up of 16 amino acids. CDR3 region: CASSEGPDRGRETQYF. The CDR3 nucleotides read TGTGCCAGTAGCGAGGGGCCCGACAGGGGGCGAGAGACCCAGTACTTC. Combining the CDR3 with reference TRBV19 and TRBJ2-5 gives the whole variable domain DGGITQSPKYLFRKEGQNVTLSCEQNLNHDAMYWYRQDPGQGLRLIYYSQIVNDFQKGDIAEGYSVSREKKESFPLTVTSAQKNPTAFYLCASSEGPDRGRETQYFGPGTRLLVL.

The V call is TRBV5-6, the J call TRBJ2-3; 9 bases line up with TRBD1. This CDR3 has 17 amino acids. Germline V gene sequence: CDR1 SGHDT, CDR2 YYEEEE. Trimming cost V 0 bases and J 1 base; bases outside gene matches: 6. DNA for the CDR3: TGTGCCAGCAGCTTGGAGATGACAGGGGGTGGCACAGATACGCAGTATTTT. Translation gives CASSLEMTGGGTDTQYF.

The chain carries TRBV27 and TRBJ2-5; 12 nucleotides line up with TRBD2. Germline CDR1 MNHEY, CDR2 SMNVEV (reference sequence). This CDR3 region has 16 residues. The trim removed 5 bases at V and 1 base at J, leaving 5 bases unmatched. Here the CDR3 DNA reads TGTGCCAGCAGTATCGGACTAGCGGGGACCCAAGAGACCCAGTACTTC. Translating it yields CASSIGLAGTQETQYF.

CDR3 residues: CASSQDNSNQPQHF. For the CDR3, the DNA is TGTGCCAGCAGCCAAGACAATAGCAATCAGCCCCAGCATTTT. This chain connects TRBV4-2 to TRBJ1-5; no reliable D call. Germline V lookup: CDR1 LGHNA, CDR2 YNFKEQ. The CDR3 is 14 residues long. Trimming took 0 bases from V and 0 from J, leaving 3 bases between them.

This sequence joins TRBV30 and TRBJ2-7; 8 nucleotides match TRBD2. Germline V gene lookup returns CDR1 GTSNPN and CDR2 SVGIG (reference sequence). The CDR3 loop spans 17 amino acids. J lost 1 base, V lost 5 bases, and 16 bases had no gene match. For the CDR3, the DNA is TGTGCCTGGTACCCCAACCCGGGACTAGTCTTATCCTACGAGCAGTACTTC. Translated: CAWYPNPGLVLSYEQYF.

The chain links TRBV28 to TRBJ1-5, with D unclear. CDR3 size: 14 residues. The germline V gene has CDR1 MDHEN and CDR2 SYDVKM. Deletions cut 5 bases from V and 7 bases from J, with 15 bases between. The CDR3 here is CASSPNLGRQPQHF. DNA of the CDR3: TGTGCCAGCAGTCCCAATCTCGGGAGACAGCCCCAGCATTTT.

The chain couples TRBV9 to TRBJ2-3; 7 positions match TRBD2. Germline-derived CDR1 and CDR2 are SGDLS and YYNGEE. The CDR3 is made up of 17 amino acids. J lost 4 bases, V lost 0 bases, and 11 bases had no gene match. As DNA, the CDR3 is TGTGCCAGCAGCGTAGATCCTCGCGGGAGTGGCGCAGATACGCAGTATTTT. As protein: CASSVDPRGSGADTQYF.

The chain joins TRBV7-2 to TRBJ2-1; D may be TRBD2 (6 bases). The CDR3 spans 13 residues. V lost 3 bases, J lost 6 bases, and 9 bases lay in between. Germline-derived CDR1 and CDR2 are SGHTA and FQGNSA. For the CDR3, the DNA is TGTGCCAGCAGCTTTGAGGGAGGCAATGAGCAGTTCTTC. It codes for CASSFEGGNEQFF.

The chain is built from TRBV4-1 and TRBJ2-1; 8 nucleotides agree with TRBD2. V trimming: 1 base; J trimming: 8 bases; junction bases outside the gene matches: 7. Germline assignment: CDR1 MGHRA and CDR2 YSYEKL. This CDR3 has 15 residues. Here the CDR3 DNA reads TGCGCCAGCAGCCAAGGGTCCAGCGGGAGTTATGAGCAGTTCTTC. It yields the protein CASSQGSSGSYEQFF.

The genes are TRBV28 and TRBJ1-2; 8 bases agree with TRBD1. This CDR3 is 17 amino acids long. The J segment lost 1 base and the V segment lost 4 bases, leaving 11 bases of the junction unmatched. Germline lookup yields CDR1 MDHEN and CDR2 SYDVKM. CDR3 in DNA: TGTGCCAGCAGTTCGCGGACAGGGCGGTCATATAACTATGGCTACACCTTC. This sequence encodes CASSSRTGRSYNYGYTF.

This chain joins TRBV7-9 and TRBJ2-3; TRBD2 agrees at 9 bases. The germline V gene encodes CDR1 SEHNR and CDR2 FQNEAQ (reference sequence). There are 17 residues in the CDR3. The J segment lost 1 base and the V segment lost 4 bases, leaving 9 bases of the junction unmatched. The chain's CDR3 is CASSSRLAGDGTDTQYF. The CDR3 DNA is TGTGCCAGCAGCTCCCGGTTAGCGGGAGACGGCACAGATACGCAGTATTTT.

The rearrangement links TRBV13 to TRBJ1-2; 7 bases match TRBD1. The ends lost 1 base at V and 4 bases at J; junction bases unmatched: 9. This CDR3 is built from 16 residues. Germline assignment: CDR1 PRHDT and CDR2 FYEKMQ (reference sequence). CDR3 loop: CASSLVGREGAYGYTF. The CDR3 DNA follows: TGTGCCAGCAGCTTAGTTGGCAGAGAGGGGGCCTATGGCTACACCTTC.

J is TRBJ1-4 and V is TRBV4-3; possible D gene TRBD1, 5 bases. Germline lookup yields CDR1 LGHNA and CDR2 YSLEER. Trimming took off 10 bases at V and 7 bases at J, with 13 bases between the two ends. This CDR3 region has 12 residues. DNA for the CDR3: TGCGCCACCTCGGGGGATGGTGAAAAACTGTTTTTT. Translating gives CATSGDGEKLFF.

The CDR3 DNA reads TGTGTTAGTGGGGCAGGGCAGACCCAGTACTTC. This codes for CVSGAGQTQYF. This rearrangement joins TRBV27 to TRBJ2-5; the D gene is possibly TRBD1 (5 bases). Germline loops: CDR1 MNHEY, CDR2 SMNVEV (reference sequence). The CDR3 is 11 residues long.

The chain uses TRBV18 and TRBJ2-7; TRBD2 agrees at 8 bases. The length of the CDR3 is 13 residues. Germline CDR1 reads KGHSH; CDR2 reads LQKENI. V shed 3 bases, J shed 10 bases, and the junction held 8 bases outside the gene matches. CDR3 nucleotide sequence: TGTGCCAGCTCACCGGAGGCTAGCGGGCGTCAGTACTTC. This translates into CASSPEASGRQYF.